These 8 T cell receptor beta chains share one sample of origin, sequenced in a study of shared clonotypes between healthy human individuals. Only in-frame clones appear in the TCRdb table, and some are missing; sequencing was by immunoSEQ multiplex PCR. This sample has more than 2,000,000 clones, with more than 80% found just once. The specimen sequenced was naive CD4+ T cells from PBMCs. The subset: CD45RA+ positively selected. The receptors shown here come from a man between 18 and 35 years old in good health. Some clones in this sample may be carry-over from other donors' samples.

CDR3 nucleotide sequence: TGTGCCAGCAGTTTAATCCAGGGCGGCGGCTACACCTTC. This encodes CASSLIQGGGYTF. V usage is TRBV28 and J usage is TRBJ1-2, with D perhaps matching TRBD1 (5 bases). From germline, CDR1 is MDHEN and CDR2 SYDVKM. The CDR3 length is 13 residues. V lost 2 bases and J lost 8, with 12 bases in between.

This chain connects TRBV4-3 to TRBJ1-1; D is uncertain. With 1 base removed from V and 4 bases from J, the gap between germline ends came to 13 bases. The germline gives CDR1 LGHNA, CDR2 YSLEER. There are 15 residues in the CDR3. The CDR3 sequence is CASSQAAVGLTEAFF. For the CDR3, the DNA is TGCGCCAGCAGCCAAGCGGCAGTTGGACTCACTGAAGCTTTCTTT.

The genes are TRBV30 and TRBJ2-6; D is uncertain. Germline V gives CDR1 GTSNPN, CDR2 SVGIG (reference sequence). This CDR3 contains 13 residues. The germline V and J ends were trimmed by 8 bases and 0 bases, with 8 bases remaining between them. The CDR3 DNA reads TGTGCCCGGCAGCTCTCTGGGGCCAACGTCCTGACTTTC. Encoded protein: CARQLSGANVLTF. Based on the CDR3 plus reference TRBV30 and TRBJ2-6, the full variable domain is SQTIHQWPATLVQPVGSPLSLECTVEGTSNPNLYWYRQAAGRGLQLLFYSVGIGQISSEVPQNLSASRPQDRQFILSSKKLLLSDSGFYLCARQLSGANVLTFGAGSRLTVL.

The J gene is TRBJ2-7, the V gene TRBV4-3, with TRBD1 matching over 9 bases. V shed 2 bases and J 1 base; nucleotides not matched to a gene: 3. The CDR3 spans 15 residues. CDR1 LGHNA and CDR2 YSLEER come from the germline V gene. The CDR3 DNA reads TGCGCCAGCAGCCAAACGGGACAGGGTTCCTACGAGCAGTACTTC. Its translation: CASSQTGQGSYEQYF.

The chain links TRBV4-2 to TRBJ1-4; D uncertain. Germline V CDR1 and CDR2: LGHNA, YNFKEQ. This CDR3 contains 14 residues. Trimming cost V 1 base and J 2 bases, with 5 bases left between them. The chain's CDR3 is CASSQAATNEKLFF. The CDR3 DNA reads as TGTGCCAGCAGCCAAGCAGCTACTAATGAAAAACTGTTTTTT.

The CDR3: CASSQGQHYEQYF. CDR3 DNA sequence: TGTGCCAGCAGCCAGGGACAGCACTACGAGCAGTACTTC. The chain links TRBV6-5 to TRBJ2-7; 7 nucleotides align to TRBD1. This CDR3 is built from 13 residues. Germline CDR1 reads MNHEY; CDR2 reads SVGAGI. V shed 6 bases, J shed 3 bases, and the junction held 5 bases outside the gene matches.

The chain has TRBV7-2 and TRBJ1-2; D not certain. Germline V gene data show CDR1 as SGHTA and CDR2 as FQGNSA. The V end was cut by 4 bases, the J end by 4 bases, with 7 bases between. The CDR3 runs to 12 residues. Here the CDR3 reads CASSSVAYGYTF. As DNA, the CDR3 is TGTGCCAGCAGCTCCGTCGCCTATGGCTACACCTTC.

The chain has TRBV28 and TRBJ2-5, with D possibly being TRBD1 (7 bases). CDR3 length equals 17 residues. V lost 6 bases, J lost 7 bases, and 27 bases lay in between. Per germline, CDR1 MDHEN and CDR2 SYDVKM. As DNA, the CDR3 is TGTGCCAGCAGCGACGCCCAGGGTGGAGGGGGCGTAGGGACCCAGTACTTC. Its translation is CASSDAQGGGGVGTQYF.